These 7 T cell receptor beta chains share one sample of origin, sequenced in a study of post-analysis software for immune sequencing data. Findings of the study overall: Compared with controls, patients had more of 4 to 6 TRBV segments, including TRBV5-6, TRBV5-1 and TRBV20-1.

The authors incorporated unique molecular identifiers into the TCR beta cDNA libraries. TCRdb fed the PCR reads into MiXCR, producing one record per CDR3 protein. The sample lists a few hundred thousand distinct CDR3 sequences, 30% to 45% occurring once. These receptors have no known antigen. The sample comprised blood. These receptors were collected from a girl aged 5 to 17 with multiple sclerosis.

In this sample, this clonotype turned up a few times. The chain combines TRBV29-1 with TRBJ2-1; D not certain. Trimming cost V 1 base and J 7 bases, with 17 bases left between them. Germline V CDR1 and CDR2: SQVTM, ANQGSEA. The CDR3 runs to 15 residues. The CDR3 loop is CSVEGSSRAGNEQFF. The CDR3 nucleotides are TGCAGCGTTGAAGGGTCCTCTAGGGCCGGGAATGAGCAGTTCTTC.

This clonotype came up many times. The V and J genes are TRBV27 and TRBJ2-5; D unclear. Germline lookup yields CDR1 MNHEY and CDR2 SMNVEV (reference sequence). The V end was cut by 4 bases, the J end by 0 bases, with 6 bases between. The CDR3 covers 13 residues. CDR3 DNA: TGTGCCAGCAGTTGGTCATACCAAGAGACCCAGTACTTC. Translated: CASSWSYQETQYF.

This clonotype was found a few times. The chain links TRBV6-2 or TRBV6-3 to TRBJ1-4; D gene unclear. The CDR3 is made up of 14 amino acids. Germline V gives CDR1 MNHEY, CDR2 SVGEGT. Deletions cut 5 bases from V and 3 bases from J, with 10 bases between. CDR3 sequence (DNA): TGTGCCAGCAGTCCTCGGCTTGCTAATGAAAAACTGTTTTTT. Translation gives CASSPRLANEKLFF.

The rearrangement links TRBV5-1 to TRBJ2-5, with 7 bases aligning to TRBD1. Germline CDR1 SGHRS, CDR2 YFSETQ. This CDR3 comprises 14 residues. The V gene end was trimmed by 2 bases and the J gene end by 2 bases; junction bases not matched to a gene: 3. CDR3 protein: CASSFPTGQETQYF. CDR3 nucleotides: TGCGCCAGCAGCTTTCCGACAGGGCAAGAGACCCAGTACTTC. The variable domain in full, with the rest retrieved from reference TRBV5-1 and TRBJ2-5, is KAGVTQTPRYLIKTRGQQVTLSCSPISGHRSVSWYQQTPGQGLQFLFEYFSETQRNKGNFPGRFSGRQFSNSRSEMNVSTLELGDSALYLCASSFPTGQETQYFGPGTRLLVL.

The chain couples TRBV20-1 to TRBJ1-5, with a tentative D call TRBD1 (6 bases). The CDR3 has 16 amino acids. The V gene's germline CDR1 is DFQATT and CDR2 SNEGSKA (reference sequence). V gave up 0 bases and J gave up 0 bases, with 12 bases separating them. In DNA form, the CDR3 reads TGCAGTGCTAGAGATGGGCAGGGGTTTAGCAATCAGCCCCAGCATTTT. It specifies CSARDGQGFSNQPQHF.

As regards this clonotype: Sequence at one end of the junction differs from germline and may be a read error. The CDR3 DNA reads as TGTGCCAGCAGCCCCCCAGGGGTGGGAGGCTACATCTTC. This encodes CASSPPGVGGYIF. V gene TRBV6-5 combines with J gene TRBJ1-2; possibly TRBD1 for D (6 bases). Germline V lookup: CDR1 MNHEY, CDR2 SVGAGI. CDR3 length: 13 residues.

The V gene is TRBV6-2 or TRBV6-3, the J gene TRBJ2-1; 10 bases agree with TRBD2. Unmatched junction bases numbered 9, after V lost 4 bases and J lost 0 bases. This CDR3 has 18 residues. Germline V gene data show CDR1 as MNHEY and CDR2 as SVGEGT. CDR3 residues: CASSFSSGLAVSYNEQFF. The CDR3 nucleotides are TGTGCCAGCAGTTTTTCAAGTGGACTAGCGGTCTCCTACAATGAGCAGTTCTTC.